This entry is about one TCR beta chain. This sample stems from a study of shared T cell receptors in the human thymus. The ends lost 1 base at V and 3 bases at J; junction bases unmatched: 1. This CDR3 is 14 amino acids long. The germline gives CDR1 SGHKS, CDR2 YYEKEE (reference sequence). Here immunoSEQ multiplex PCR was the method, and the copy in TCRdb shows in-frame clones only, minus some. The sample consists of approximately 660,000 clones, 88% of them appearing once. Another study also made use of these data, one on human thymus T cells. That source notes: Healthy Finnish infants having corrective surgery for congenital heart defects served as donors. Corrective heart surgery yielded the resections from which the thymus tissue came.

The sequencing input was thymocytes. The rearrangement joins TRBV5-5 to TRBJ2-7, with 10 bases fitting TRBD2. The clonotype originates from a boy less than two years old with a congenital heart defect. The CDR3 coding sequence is TGTGCCAGCAGCTTGAGCGGGAGGGTCTACGAGCAGTACTTC. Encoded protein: CASSLSGRVYEQYF.